A selection of T cell receptor beta chains follows, all from one sample in a study of response to subunit inactivated influenza vaccine. One entry per CDR3 protein, called by TCRdb with MiXCR from the RT-PCR reads. This sample yields roughly 700,000 distinct CDR3 sequences, of which around 16% are seen a single time; approximately 10% belongs to the top ten. The starting material was PBMCs from blood, obtained about 13 days after vaccination. The source of these receptors is a man aged 45 to 65 who received an inactivated influenza vaccine. Both conserved end residues are part of each CDR3. The order of the fields is clone size, D gene, V gene, J gene, CDR3 DNA, CDR3 protein. A D gene is named only where the DNA matches it firmly. Size is omitted from some rows. Given values are once, few, many or a class for expanded clones.

few,.,TRBV29-1,TRBJ2-1,TGCAGCGTTGAGCCTAGAGGGGTAGACAATGAGCAGTTCTTC,CSVEPRGVDNEQFF
.,.,TRBV7-2,TRBJ1-4,TGTGCCAGCGCTCGCGGGGTGGTTAATGAAAAACTGTTTTTT,CASARGVVNEKLFF
few,.,TRBV6-5,TRBJ2-3,TGTGCCAGCAGTTACGGGGCCACAGATACGCAGTATTTT,CASSYGATDTQYF
few,.,TRBV20-1,TRBJ2-7,TGCAGTGCTAGAGGGTCGGACTACGAGCAGTACTTC,CSARGSDYEQYF
few,.,TRBV6-1,TRBJ2-7,TGTGCCAGCAGTGAAAGGCCCTCCGGATACTACGAGCAGTACTTC,CASSERPSGYYEQYF
many,.,TRBV6-6,TRBJ2-1,TGTGCCAGCAGTCCAACCATGGGGGGCCTTTCCAATGAGCAGTTCTTC,CASSPTMGGLSNEQFF
.,.,TRBV29-1,TRBJ2-1,TGCAGCGTTGTACGGAGGAATGAGCAGTTCTTC,CSVVRRNEQFF
few,TRBD2,TRBV12-3/TRBV12-4,TRBJ2-1,TGTGCCAGCAGTGTAGCGGGGGGGCCCAATGAGCAGTTCTTC,CASSVAGGPNEQFF
many,.,TRBV28,TRBJ1-4,TGTGCCAGCAGTTCCAGCTCGGATGAAAAACTGTTTTTT,CASSSSSDEKLFF
many,.,TRBV7-2,TRBJ2-7,TGTGCCAGCAGCCTGATGCAGGTCTCCTACGAGCAGTACTTC,CASSLMQVSYEQYF
few,TRBD2,TRBV6-2/TRBV6-3,TRBJ2-1,TGTGCCAGCAGTTTACCGGGACTAGCGACCAATGAGCAGTTCTTC,CASSLPGLATNEQFF
.,TRBD1,TRBV20-1,TRBJ2-7,TGCAGTGCTAGAGTCCGGGACAGGGGTAGCCTGAGCGAGCAGTACTTC,CSARVRDRGSLSEQYF
many,.,TRBV5-1,TRBJ2-5,TGCGCCAGCAGCTTGGAATACCAAGAGACCCAGTACTTC,CASSLEYQETQYF
few,TRBD1,TRBV12-3/TRBV12-4,TRBJ2-7,TGTGCCAGCAGTTTAGGGGACAGGATCTCCTACGAGCAGTACTTC,CASSLGDRISYEQYF
few,TRBD1,TRBV11-3,TRBJ2-5,TGTGCCAGCAGCTTAGGGACAGGGTTACTGGAGACCCAGTACTTC,CASSLGTGLLETQYF
many,TRBD1,TRBV29-1,TRBJ2-5,TGCAGCGTTGAAGATATGGCAGGGGGCGGTGAGACCCAGTACTTC,CSVEDMAGGGETQYF
.,TRBD2,TRBV7-2,TRBJ2-5,TGTGCCAGCAGCTTAGCGTTGGCGGGACTAGCGGGGGTCCCCTCCAAAGAGACCCAGTACTTC,CASSLALAGLAGVPSKETQYF
many,.,TRBV29-1,TRBJ2-1,TGCAGCGTTGAAGAAGATGGGGGGGCTTTCAATGAGCAGTTCTTC,CSVEEDGGAFNEQFF
.,TRBD1,TRBV10-2,TRBJ1-2,TGCGCCAGCAGTGGGGACAGTAGCAACTATGGCTACACCTTC,CASSGDSSNYGYTF
few,TRBD1,TRBV7-2,TRBJ2-7,TGTGCCAGCAGCCCGAGCTGGGACAGGCTGTACGAGCAGTACTTC,CASSPSWDRLYEQYF
few,TRBD1,TRBV4-3,TRBJ2-7,TGCGCCAGCAGCCAACCCGGGACAGGGGTCTTCGAGCAGTACTTC,CASSQPGTGVFEQYF
.,.,TRBV30,TRBJ2-1,TGTGCCTGGACTATGGCCAGTGGAAAAAATGGTGAGCAGTTCTTC,CAWTMASGKNGEQFF
.,TRBD1,TRBV6-2/TRBV6-3,TRBJ1-1,TGTGCCAGCAGTTACTACGGGACAGGGTCCACTGAAGCTTTCTTT,CASSYYGTGSTEAFF
many,.,TRBV11-1,TRBJ2-2,TGTGCCAGCAGCTTAGCAGCCGGGGGGCCCCCACTCCACACCGGGGAGCTGTTTTTT,CASSLAAGGPPLHTGELFF
many,TRBD1,TRBV5-6,TRBJ2-2,TGTGCCAGCAGCCTCCTACGATCGCACAGGGGAAAGACCGGGGAGCTGTTTTTT,CASSLLRSHRGKTGELFF
few,.,TRBV29-1,TRBJ1-5,TGCAGCGTTGAAGATCCCGCAACCAATCAGCCCCAGCATTTT,CSVEDPATNQPQHF